A selection of T cell receptor beta chains follows, all from one sample in a study of T cells after yellow fever vaccination. TCRdb re-derived calls from the 5' RACE reads in MiXCR, one entry per CDR3 protein. The profile shows 300,000 or so distinct CDR3 sequences, approximately 8% of them singletons. The sample in question was CD4+ T cells sorted from PBMCs, obtained 5 days after the yellow fever booster vaccination. These TCRs come from a young man who received the YFV17D yellow fever vaccine. The CDR3 runs from the conserved cysteine through the conserved F or W. The order of the fields is CDR3 DNA, CDR3 protein, D gene, V gene, clone size, J gene. D genes are given only for firm matches. Rows give clone size only sometimes, using once, few, many, or a class for an expanded clone.

CDR3nt: TGCGCCAGCAGCACCAACCCAGGAAGCCACTATAATTCACCCCTCCACTTT
CDR3aa: CASSTNPGSHYNSPLHF
d_gene: -
v_gene: TRBV5-1
abundance: many
j_gene: TRBJ1-6

CDR3nt: TGTGCCAGCAGTGAACTCCTAGGCGGAAATTTT
CDR3aa: CASSELLGGNF
d_gene: -
v_gene: TRBV6-1
abundance: -
j_gene: TRBJ2-3

CDR3nt: TGTGCCAGCAGTGATTGGGGATACAATGAGCAGTTCTTC
CDR3aa: CASSDWGYNEQFF
d_gene: -
v_gene: TRBV6-1
abundance: few
j_gene: TRBJ2-1

CDR3nt: TGTGCCAGCAGTTTATCGGCAGCTGCGTATAATTCACCCCTCCACTTT
CDR3aa: CASSLSAAAYNSPLHF
d_gene: -
v_gene: TRBV12-3/TRBV12-4
abundance: many
j_gene: TRBJ1-6

CDR3nt: TGTGCTTCCCGTTTGGCAGGAGGCTCCTACGAGCAGTACTTC
CDR3aa: CASRLAGGSYEQYF
d_gene: -
v_gene: TRBV12-3/TRBV12-4
abundance: -
j_gene: TRBJ2-7

CDR3nt: TGTGCCAGCCTCCCGAGCCTAATAAATACGCAGTATTTT
CDR3aa: CASLPSLINTQYF
d_gene: -
v_gene: TRBV28
abundance: -
j_gene: TRBJ2-3

CDR3nt: TGCGCCAGCAGCTTTGGGGCCAACAGGGGAGAGACCCAGTACTTC
CDR3aa: CASSFGANRGETQYF
d_gene: TRBD1
v_gene: TRBV5-1
abundance: -
j_gene: TRBJ2-5

CDR3nt: TGTGCCAGCAGCCTAGCGGTGGGGGAAGTATATACGCAGTATTTT
CDR3aa: CASSLAVGEVYTQYF
d_gene: TRBD2
v_gene: TRBV7-9
abundance: few
j_gene: TRBJ2-3

CDR3nt: TGCGCCAGCCCCCCTAGCGGGGGGCACACCGGGGAGCTGTTTTTT
CDR3aa: CASPPSGGHTGELFF
d_gene: TRBD2
v_gene: TRBV5-1
abundance: -
j_gene: TRBJ2-2

CDR3nt: TGTGCCAGCAGCTTGGAGCCTCCCAGGGGCTACACCTTC
CDR3aa: CASSLEPPRGYTF
d_gene: -
v_gene: TRBV5-4
abundance: few
j_gene: TRBJ1-2

CDR3nt: TGTGCCAGCAGTTATGAGGGGGGCAGGAACACTGAAGCTTTCTTT
CDR3aa: CASSYEGGRNTEAFF
d_gene: -
v_gene: TRBV6-6
abundance: -
j_gene: TRBJ1-1

CDR3nt: TGTGCCAGCAGTTTAGGGGACAGTGAAAACTATGGCTACACCTTC
CDR3aa: CASSLGDSENYGYTF
d_gene: TRBD1
v_gene: TRBV12-3/TRBV12-4
abundance: few
j_gene: TRBJ1-2

CDR3nt: TGTGCCAGCAGCTTAGGGGCCGGGGGATACGGCACAGATACGCAGTATTTT
CDR3aa: CASSLGAGGYGTDTQYF
d_gene: -
v_gene: TRBV7-3
abundance: -
j_gene: TRBJ2-3

CDR3nt: TGTGCCAGCAGCGTAATGGGGGCGCGGACCGGGGAGCTGTTTTTT
CDR3aa: CASSVMGARTGELFF
d_gene: -
v_gene: TRBV9
abundance: -
j_gene: TRBJ2-2

CDR3nt: TGTGCCAGCACGGACTTCAATGAGCAGTTCTTC
CDR3aa: CASTDFNEQFF
d_gene: -
v_gene: TRBV2
abundance: few
j_gene: TRBJ2-1

CDR3nt: TGTGCCAGCAGTTTTCGGCGACAGGGTTCCTACGAGCAGTACTTC
CDR3aa: CASSFRRQGSYEQYF
d_gene: TRBD1
v_gene: TRBV12-3/TRBV12-4
abundance: many
j_gene: TRBJ2-7

CDR3nt: TGCAGTGTTCTACTCTGGACGGTGAACACTGAAGCTTTCTTT
CDR3aa: CSVLLWTVNTEAFF
d_gene: -
v_gene: TRBV20-1
abundance: many
j_gene: TRBJ1-1

CDR3nt: TGTGCCAGCATTCCCGGGACTGGACTCTACGAGCAGTACTTC
CDR3aa: CASIPGTGLYEQYF
d_gene: -
v_gene: TRBV6-2/TRBV6-3
abundance: few
j_gene: TRBJ2-7

CDR3nt: TGCAGTGGTATAATCCTGAGGGAGACCCAGTACTTC
CDR3aa: CSGIILRETQYF
d_gene: -
v_gene: TRBV20-1
abundance: many
j_gene: TRBJ2-5

CDR3nt: TGTGCCAGCAGCACACAGGGGATGGAGACCCAGTACTTC
CDR3aa: CASSTQGMETQYF
d_gene: TRBD1
v_gene: TRBV5-6
abundance: many
j_gene: TRBJ2-5

CDR3nt: TGTGCCAGTAGTATCCAGGGGGCGACCGGGGAGCTGTTTTTT
CDR3aa: CASSIQGATGELFF
d_gene: TRBD1
v_gene: TRBV19
abundance: few
j_gene: TRBJ2-2

CDR3nt: TGCGCCAGCAGCTTGGAGGCCTCTGGAAACACCATATATTTT
CDR3aa: CASSLEASGNTIYF
d_gene: -
v_gene: TRBV5-1
abundance: -
j_gene: TRBJ1-3

CDR3nt: TGTGCCAGCAGCGTCAGAGGGCCTCGATCAGATACGCAGTATTTT
CDR3aa: CASSVRGPRSDTQYF
d_gene: -
v_gene: TRBV9
abundance: many
j_gene: TRBJ2-3

CDR3nt: TGTGCCAGCAGTGCCGCAACCGGGACAGGGCCCCAGCATTTT
CDR3aa: CASSAATGTGPQHF
d_gene: TRBD1
v_gene: TRBV6-4
abundance: -
j_gene: TRBJ1-5

CDR3nt: TGCAGTGCTAGTACCGTAGCCAAAAACATTCAGTACTTC
CDR3aa: CSASTVAKNIQYF
d_gene: -
v_gene: TRBV20-1
abundance: few
j_gene: TRBJ2-4

CDR3nt: TGTGCCAGCAGTCCCCGGGACAGCGGAGAGACCCAGTACTTC
CDR3aa: CASSPRDSGETQYF
d_gene: TRBD1
v_gene: TRBV27
abundance: -
j_gene: TRBJ2-5

CDR3nt: TGTGCCAGCAGCGCGAGCGGGTCCACAGATACGCAGTATTTT
CDR3aa: CASSASGSTDTQYF
d_gene: -
v_gene: TRBV9
abundance: few
j_gene: TRBJ2-3

CDR3nt: TGCGCCAGCAGCCAAGCTGGGACAGGAGGGAAAAGAGGCTACACCTTC
CDR3aa: CASSQAGTGGKRGYTF
d_gene: TRBD1
v_gene: TRBV4-1
abundance: -
j_gene: TRBJ1-2

CDR3nt: TGTGCCAGCAGACAAAATCCCGGGACAGAAGCTTTCTTT
CDR3aa: CASRQNPGTEAFF
d_gene: -
v_gene: TRBV27
abundance: few
j_gene: TRBJ1-1

CDR3nt: TGCAGTGCTAGAGAAACAGCCTATGGCTACACCTTC
CDR3aa: CSARETAYGYTF
d_gene: -
v_gene: TRBV20-1
abundance: few
j_gene: TRBJ1-2

CDR3nt: TGTGCCAGCAGTCCAGGGCTCATGAGCTCCTACAATGAGCAGTTCTTC
CDR3aa: CASSPGLMSSYNEQFF
d_gene: -
v_gene: TRBV7-7
abundance: many
j_gene: TRBJ2-1

CDR3nt: TGTGCCAGCAGGGGGGCGTCGTCTGGAAACACCATATATTTT
CDR3aa: CASRGASSGNTIYF
d_gene: -
v_gene: TRBV6-5
abundance: -
j_gene: TRBJ1-3

CDR3nt: TGCGCCAGCAGCTCAGGACGTTACAATGAGCAGTTCTTC
CDR3aa: CASSSGRYNEQFF
d_gene: -
v_gene: TRBV5-1
abundance: few
j_gene: TRBJ2-1

CDR3nt: TGTGCCAGCAGCTCCTCAGGGGCCACTAACTATGGCTACACCTTC
CDR3aa: CASSSSGATNYGYTF
d_gene: -
v_gene: TRBV11-2
abundance: few
j_gene: TRBJ1-2

CDR3nt: TGTGCTAGCAGCAAGTATATAGGTGGCGGGGAGACCCAGTACTTC
CDR3aa: CASSKYIGGGETQYF
d_gene: -
v_gene: TRBV7-7
abundance: few
j_gene: TRBJ2-5

CDR3nt: TGTGCCAGCTTTGGGCAGGCGGGGCAGTACTTC
CDR3aa: CASFGQAGQYF
d_gene: -
v_gene: TRBV27
abundance: many
j_gene: TRBJ2-7

CDR3nt: TGTGCCAGCACCCTGCAGCGGAACTATGGCTACACCTTC
CDR3aa: CASTLQRNYGYTF
d_gene: -
v_gene: TRBV5-4
abundance: -
j_gene: TRBJ1-2

CDR3nt: TGCGCCAGCAGCCAAGTCGGGGCAGGGGAGGCAGATACGCAGTATTTT
CDR3aa: CASSQVGAGEADTQYF
d_gene: -
v_gene: TRBV4-3
abundance: -
j_gene: TRBJ2-3

CDR3nt: TGTGCCAGCAGCTTAGTATCCAATGAAAAACTGTTTTTT
CDR3aa: CASSLVSNEKLFF
d_gene: -
v_gene: TRBV7-9
abundance: few
j_gene: TRBJ1-4

CDR3nt: TGTGCCAGCAGTGAAGTTGGGGCGGGTGAGCAGTTCTTC
CDR3aa: CASSEVGAGEQFF
d_gene: -
v_gene: TRBV2
abundance: -
j_gene: TRBJ2-1

CDR3nt: TGTGCTAGCAGCTCATATCTCGACGGGGAGCTGTTTTTT
CDR3aa: CASSSYLDGELFF
d_gene: -
v_gene: TRBV7-7
abundance: -
j_gene: TRBJ2-2

CDR3nt: TGTGCCACCAGCCATGGAGGGGGTCCAGAGACCCAGTACTTC
CDR3aa: CATSHGGGPETQYF
d_gene: -
v_gene: TRBV24-1
abundance: -
j_gene: TRBJ2-5

CDR3nt: TGCGCCAGCAGCCAAACAAGGACAGCCACAGATACGCAGTATTTT
CDR3aa: CASSQTRTATDTQYF
d_gene: -
v_gene: TRBV5-1
abundance: -
j_gene: TRBJ2-3

CDR3nt: TGCGCCAGCAGCTGGAGAGGGACGCGTCAAGAGACCCAGTACTTC
CDR3aa: CASSWRGTRQETQYF
d_gene: -
v_gene: TRBV5-1
abundance: medium-sized
j_gene: TRBJ2-5

CDR3nt: TGCAGTGCAGGGGGCTTCGGCTACACCTTC
CDR3aa: CSAGGFGYTF
d_gene: TRBD1
v_gene: TRBV20-1
abundance: few
j_gene: TRBJ1-2

CDR3nt: TGTGCCAGCAGTTTATCGGCTTACAATCAGCCCCAGCATTTT
CDR3aa: CASSLSAYNQPQHF
d_gene: -
v_gene: TRBV12-3/TRBV12-4
abundance: -
j_gene: TRBJ1-5